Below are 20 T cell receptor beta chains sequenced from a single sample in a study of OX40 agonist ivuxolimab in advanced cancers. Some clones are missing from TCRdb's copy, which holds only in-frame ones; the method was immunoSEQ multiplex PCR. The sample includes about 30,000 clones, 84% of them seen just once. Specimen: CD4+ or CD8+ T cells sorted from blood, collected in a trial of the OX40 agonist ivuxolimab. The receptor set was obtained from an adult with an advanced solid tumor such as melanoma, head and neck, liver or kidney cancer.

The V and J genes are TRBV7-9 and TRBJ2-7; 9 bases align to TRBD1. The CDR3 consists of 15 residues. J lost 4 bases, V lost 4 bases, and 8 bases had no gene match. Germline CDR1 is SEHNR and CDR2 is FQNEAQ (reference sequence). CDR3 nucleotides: TGTGCCAGCAGCTCCGGACAGGGGAGGTTGTACGAGCAGTACTTC. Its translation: CASSSGQGRLYEQYF.

The CDR3 reads CASSDRGHNEQFF. The CDR3 DNA follows: TGTGCCAGCAGTGACAGGGGACACAATGAGCAGTTCTTC. This chain links TRBV6-4 with TRBJ2-1; either TRBD1 or TRBD2 may supply D (5 bases each). Per germline, CDR1 MRHNA and CDR2 SNTAGT. V lost 2 bases and J lost 5, with 7 bases in between. CDR3 length equals 13 residues.

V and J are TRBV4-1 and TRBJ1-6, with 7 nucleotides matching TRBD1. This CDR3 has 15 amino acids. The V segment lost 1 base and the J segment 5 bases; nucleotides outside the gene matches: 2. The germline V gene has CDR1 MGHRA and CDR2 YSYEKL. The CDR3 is CASSQATGNNSPLHF. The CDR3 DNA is TGCGCCAGCAGCCAAGCGACAGGGAATAATTCACCCCTCCACTTT.

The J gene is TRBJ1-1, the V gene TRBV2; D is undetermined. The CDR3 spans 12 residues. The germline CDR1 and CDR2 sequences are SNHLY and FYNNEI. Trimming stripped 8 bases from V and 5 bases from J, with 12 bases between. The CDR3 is CASPGPGTEAFF. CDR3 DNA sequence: TGTGCCAGCCCCGGCCCGGGGACTGAAGCTTTCTTT. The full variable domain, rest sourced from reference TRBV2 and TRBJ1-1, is EPEVTQTPSHQVTQMGQEVILRCVPISNHLYFYWYRQILGQKVEFLVSFYNNEISEKSEIFDDQFSVERPDGSNFTLKIRSTKLEDSAMYFCASPGPGTEAFFGQGTRLTVV.

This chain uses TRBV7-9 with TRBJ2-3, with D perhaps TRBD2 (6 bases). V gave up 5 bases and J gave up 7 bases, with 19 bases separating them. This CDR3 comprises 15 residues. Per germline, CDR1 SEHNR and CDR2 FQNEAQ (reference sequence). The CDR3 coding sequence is TGTGCCAGCAGCGCGGGACCCGCGGGGTCACATACGCAGTATTTT. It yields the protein CASSAGPAGSHTQYF.

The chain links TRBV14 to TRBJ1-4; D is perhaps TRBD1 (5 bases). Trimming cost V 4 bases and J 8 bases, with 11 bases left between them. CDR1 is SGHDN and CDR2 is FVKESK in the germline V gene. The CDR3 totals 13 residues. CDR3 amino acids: CASSPGLSEKLFF. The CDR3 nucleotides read TGTGCCAGCAGCCCGGGACTCTCGGAAAAACTGTTTTTT.

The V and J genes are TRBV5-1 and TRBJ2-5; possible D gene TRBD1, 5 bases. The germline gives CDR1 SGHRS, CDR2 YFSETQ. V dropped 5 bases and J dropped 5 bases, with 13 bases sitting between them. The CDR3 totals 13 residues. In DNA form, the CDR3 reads TGCGCCAGCAGGGGGCCCTCGGGCGAGACCCAGTACTTC. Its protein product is CASRGPSGETQYF.

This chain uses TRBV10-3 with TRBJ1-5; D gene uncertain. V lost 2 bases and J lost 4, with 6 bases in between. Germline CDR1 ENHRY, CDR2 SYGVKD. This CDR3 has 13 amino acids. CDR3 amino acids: CAISEMGNQPQHF. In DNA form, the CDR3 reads TGTGCCATCAGTGAGATGGGGAATCAGCCCCAGCATTTT.

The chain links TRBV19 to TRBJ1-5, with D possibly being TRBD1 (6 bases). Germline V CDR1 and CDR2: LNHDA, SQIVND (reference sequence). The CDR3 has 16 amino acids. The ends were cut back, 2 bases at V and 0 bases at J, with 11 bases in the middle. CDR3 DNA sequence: TGTGCCAGTAGTATAACGGCAGGGGCTAGCAATCAGCCCCAGCATTTT. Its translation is CASSITAGASNQPQHF. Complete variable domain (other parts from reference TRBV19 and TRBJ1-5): DGGITQSPKYLFRKEGQNVTLSCEQNLNHDAMYWYRQDPGQGLRLIYYSQIVNDFQKGDIAEGYSVSREKKESFPLTVTSAQKNPTAFYLCASSITAGASNQPQHFGDGTRLSIL.

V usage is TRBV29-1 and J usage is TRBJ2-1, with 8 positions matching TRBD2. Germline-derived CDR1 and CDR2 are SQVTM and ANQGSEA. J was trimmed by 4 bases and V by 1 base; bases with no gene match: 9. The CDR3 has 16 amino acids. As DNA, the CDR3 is TGCAGCGTTGAAGGTCTAGCGGGCTCCCATTACAATGAGCAGTTCTTC. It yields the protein CSVEGLAGSHYNEQFF.

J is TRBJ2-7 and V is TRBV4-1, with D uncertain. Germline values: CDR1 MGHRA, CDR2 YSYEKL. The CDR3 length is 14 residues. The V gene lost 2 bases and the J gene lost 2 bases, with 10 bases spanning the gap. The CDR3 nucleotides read TGCGCCAGCAGCCAACACGGTCTAGCCTACGAGCAGTACTTC. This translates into CASSQHGLAYEQYF.

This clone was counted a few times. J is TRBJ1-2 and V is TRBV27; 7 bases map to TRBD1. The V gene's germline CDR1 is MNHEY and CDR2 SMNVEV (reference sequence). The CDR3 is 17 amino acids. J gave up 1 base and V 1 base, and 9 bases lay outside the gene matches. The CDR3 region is CASSLYSPGQHNYGYTF. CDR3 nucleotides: TGTGCCAGCAGTTTATACTCCCCGGGACAGCATAACTATGGCTACACCTTC.

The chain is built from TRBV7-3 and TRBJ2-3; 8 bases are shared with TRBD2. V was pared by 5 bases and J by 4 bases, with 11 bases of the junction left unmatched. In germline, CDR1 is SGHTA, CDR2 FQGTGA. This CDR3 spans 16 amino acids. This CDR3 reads CASSPRAGGVADTQYF. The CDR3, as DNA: TGTGCCAGCAGCCCCCGTGCGGGAGGTGTCGCAGATACGCAGTATTTT.

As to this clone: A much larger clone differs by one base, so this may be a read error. CDR3 DNA sequence: TGTGCCAGCAGCCCCCTGGACGGACTGAACACCAGGGAGCTGTTTTTT. It yields the protein CASSPLDGLNTRELFF. The chain has TRBV13 and TRBJ2-2, with D maybe TRBD2 (5 bases). Germline CDR1 and CDR2: PRHDT and FYEKMQ (reference sequence). The CDR3 consists of 16 residues.

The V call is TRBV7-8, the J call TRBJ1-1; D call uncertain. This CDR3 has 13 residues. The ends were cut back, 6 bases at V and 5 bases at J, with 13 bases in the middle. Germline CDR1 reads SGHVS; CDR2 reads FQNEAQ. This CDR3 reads CASSLGSGTEAFF. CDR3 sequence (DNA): TGTGCCAGCAGTCTTGGCTCGGGGACTGAAGCTTTCTTT.

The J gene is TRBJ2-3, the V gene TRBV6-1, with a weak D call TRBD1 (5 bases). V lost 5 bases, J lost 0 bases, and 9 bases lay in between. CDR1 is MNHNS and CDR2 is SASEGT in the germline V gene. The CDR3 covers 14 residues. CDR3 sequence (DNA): TGTGCCAGCAGTAATAGGGGTAGCACAGATACGCAGTATTTT. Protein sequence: CASSNRGSTDTQYF.

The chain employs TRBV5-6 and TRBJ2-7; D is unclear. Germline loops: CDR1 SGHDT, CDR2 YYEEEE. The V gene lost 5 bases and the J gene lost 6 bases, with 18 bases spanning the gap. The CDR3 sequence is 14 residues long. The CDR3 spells CASRNSLIFSEQYF. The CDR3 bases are TGTGCCAGCAGGAACAGCTTGATATTCAGCGAGCAGTACTTC.

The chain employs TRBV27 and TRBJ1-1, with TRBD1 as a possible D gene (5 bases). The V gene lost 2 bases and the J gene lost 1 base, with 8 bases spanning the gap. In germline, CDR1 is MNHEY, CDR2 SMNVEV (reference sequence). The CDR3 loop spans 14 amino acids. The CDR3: CASSLGAPNTEAFF. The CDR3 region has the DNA TGTGCCAGCAGTTTAGGGGCACCGAACACTGAAGCTTTCTTT.

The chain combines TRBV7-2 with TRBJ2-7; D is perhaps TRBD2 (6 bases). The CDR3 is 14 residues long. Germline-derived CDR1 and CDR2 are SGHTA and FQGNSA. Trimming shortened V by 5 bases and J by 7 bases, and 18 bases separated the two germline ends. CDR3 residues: CASSHPGLAREQYF. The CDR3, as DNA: TGTGCCAGCAGCCACCCCGGGCTAGCGCGGGAGCAGTACTTC.

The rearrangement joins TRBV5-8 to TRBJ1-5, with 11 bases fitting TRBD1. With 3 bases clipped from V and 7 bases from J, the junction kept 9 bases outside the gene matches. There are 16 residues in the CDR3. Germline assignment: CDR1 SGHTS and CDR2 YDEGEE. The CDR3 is CASSSPGQGVGQPQHF. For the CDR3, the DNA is TGTGCCAGCAGCTCTCCGGGACAGGGGGTAGGGCAGCCCCAGCATTTT.